This entry lists 5 T cell receptor beta chains sequenced from one sample in a study of T cell repertoires in breast cancer. An expanded emulsion RT-PCR with primers for all TCR V genes paired CD8+ T cell chains. Blocking oligonucleotides added to a second nested PCR suppressed unpaired genes. TCRdb analysed the emulsion pairing reads with MiXCR anew, one entry per CDR3 protein. The sample holds about 40,000 distinct CDR3 sequences, under 50% seen once. The sequenced material came from CD8+ T cells. These receptors originate from a pool of human donors with breast cancer or a healthy control (not recorded which).

CDR3: CATSRGAAGMNTEAFF. The CDR3 DNA follows: TGTGCCACCAGCAGAGGGGCGGCAGGGATGAACACTGAAGCTTTCTTT. The chain carries TRBV15 and TRBJ1-1; D may be TRBD1 (5 bases). The CDR3 spans 16 residues. Looked up from germline, CDR1 is LNHNV and CDR2 is YYDKDF (reference sequence). V shed 1 base and J shed 0 bases, with 12 bases lying between them.

The chain employs TRBV2 and TRBJ1-1; 8 bases match TRBD1. J gave up 11 bases and V 6 bases, and 8 bases lay outside the gene matches. This CDR3 spans 12 amino acids. The germline V gene encodes CDR1 SNHLY and CDR2 FYNNEI. The chain's CDR3 is CASRDRAGGAFF. DNA for the CDR3: TGTGCCAGCAGGGACAGGGCCGGCGGTGCTTTCTTT.

This clonotype was observed a few times. The chain uses TRBV28 and TRBJ2-7; 7 positions agree with TRBD2. The CDR3 covers 15 residues. J was trimmed by 0 bases and V by 4 bases; bases with no gene match: 6. The germline V gene encodes CDR1 MDHEN and CDR2 SYDVKM. CDR3 amino acids: CASSSMGGSSYEQYF. The CDR3 DNA is TGTGCCAGCAGTTCAATGGGGGGGAGCTCCTACGAGCAGTACTTC.

The sample holds a few counts of this clonotype. The chain combines TRBV19 with TRBJ2-7, with D maybe TRBD1 (7 bases). In germline, CDR1 is LNHDA, CDR2 SQIVND (reference sequence). Trimming removed 4 bases at V and 4 bases at J, with 17 bases between. The CDR3 loop spans 15 amino acids. CDR3 nucleotide sequence: TGTGCCAGTAGTACGGGAGCAGGGGGAAGGTACGAGCAGTACTTC. Translating it yields CASSTGAGGRYEQYF.

The CDR3: CASIGTGGGEQYF. Written as DNA, the CDR3 is TGTGCCAGCATCGGAACTGGCGGGGGCGAGCAGTACTTC. The chain has TRBV7-9 and TRBJ2-7, with TRBD2 matching 7 bases. The V gene's germline CDR1 is SEHNR and CDR2 FQNEAQ (reference sequence). The CDR3 length is 13 residues. Trimming took 7 bases from V and 6 from J; bases not matched to a gene: 9.